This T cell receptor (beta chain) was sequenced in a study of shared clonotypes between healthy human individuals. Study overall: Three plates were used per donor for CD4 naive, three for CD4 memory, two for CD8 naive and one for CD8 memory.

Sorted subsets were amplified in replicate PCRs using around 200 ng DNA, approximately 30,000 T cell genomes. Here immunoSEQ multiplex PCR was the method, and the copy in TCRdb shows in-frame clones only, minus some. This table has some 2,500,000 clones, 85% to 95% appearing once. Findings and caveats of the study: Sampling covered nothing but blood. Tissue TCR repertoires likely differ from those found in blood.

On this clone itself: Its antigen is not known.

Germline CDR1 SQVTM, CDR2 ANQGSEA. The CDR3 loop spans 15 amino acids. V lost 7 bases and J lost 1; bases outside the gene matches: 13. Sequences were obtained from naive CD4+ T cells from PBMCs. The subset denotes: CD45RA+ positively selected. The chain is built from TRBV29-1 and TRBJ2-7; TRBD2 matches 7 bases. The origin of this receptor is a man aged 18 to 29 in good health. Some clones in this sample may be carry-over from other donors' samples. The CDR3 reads CSAVPAGRASYEQYF. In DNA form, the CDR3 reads TGCAGCGCCGTCCCCGCGGGGAGGGCGTCCTACGAGCAGTACTTC.